This TCR beta chain was sequenced in a study of identical twins. The study's findings and limits: Invariant populations such as MAIT and iNKT cells could partly muddle zero-insertion analyses.

Germline V lookup: CDR1 LGHDT, CDR2 YNNKEL (reference sequence). CDR3 size: 13 residues. The V gene lost 0 bases and the J gene lost 16 bases, with 16 bases spanning the gap. On this clonotype itself: Its antigen is as yet unknown.

TCRdb passed the 5' RACE reads through MiXCR, listing each CDR3 protein once. The data show approximately 600,000 distinct CDR3 sequences, with 9.6% seen just once and 2.5% to 3% held by the top ten. The same data also went into a second study, on yellow fever vaccine responses in identical twins.

The sequencing input was PBMCs. The chain is built from TRBV3-1 and TRBJ2-4; D is unresolved. This receptor was obtained from a woman in her late teens or twenties in good health. CDR3 loop: CASSQDQVPPDYF. Here the CDR3 DNA reads TGTGCCAGCAGCCAAGATCAAGTCCCCCCCGATTACTTC.